Listed here are 31 T cell receptor beta chains from one sample, sequenced in a study of blood T cell repertoires in COVID-19. TCRdb's table, derived via immunoSEQ multiplex PCR, lists solely in-frame clones and lacks some. The sample has roughly 120,000 clones, more than 75% seen once. The sequenced material came from peripheral blood. These TCRs come from a man aged 50-60 years with active COVID-19.

The V and J genes are TRBV13 and TRBJ1-2; D unresolved. The germline CDR1 and CDR2 sequences are PRHDT and FYEKMQ (reference sequence). Trimming left V 0 bases short and J 8 bases short, with 19 bases between. The CDR3 spans 16 residues. CDR3 region: CASSLGLISGRGGYTF. For the CDR3, the DNA is TGTGCCAGCAGCTTAGGCCTAATAAGCGGCCGAGGGGGCTACACCTTC.

This chain links TRBV19 with TRBJ2-1; 11 nucleotides agree with TRBD2. The CDR3 extends over 15 amino acids. After removal of 5 bases from V and 8 bases from J, the junction contained 8 bases not matched to a gene. Germline assignment: CDR1 LNHDA and CDR2 SQIVND (reference sequence). For the CDR3, the DNA is TGTGCCAGTAGTGCTAAACTAGCGGGGGTTCATGAGCAGTTCTTC. Its translation: CASSAKLAGVHEQFF. The full variable domain, completed using reference TRBV19 and TRBJ2-1, is DGGITQSPKYLFRKEGQNVTLSCEQNLNHDAMYWYRQDPGQGLRLIYYSQIVNDFQKGDIAEGYSVSREKKESFPLTVTSAQKNPTAFYLCASSAKLAGVHEQFFGPGTRLTVL.

This clone was seen at least ten times. The chain recombines TRBV6-5 with TRBJ1-1; possible D gene TRBD1, 6 bases. CDR1 and CDR2 from the germline V gene are MNHEY and SVGAGI. V was pared by 5 bases and J by 3 bases, with 13 bases between. This CDR3 has 14 amino acids. CDR3 sequence (DNA): TGTGCCAGCAGTCGTCATGGGGGCGACACTGAAGCTTTCTTT. This translates into CASSRHGGDTEAFF.

The chain is built from TRBV6-5 and TRBJ2-7; tentative D call: TRBD1 (5 bases). Trimming stripped 4 bases from V and 7 bases from J, with 14 bases between. The CDR3 totals 13 residues. From germline, CDR1 is MNHEY and CDR2 SVGAGI. The CDR3 here is CASSSQVGWEQYF. The CDR3 DNA reads TGTGCCAGCAGTTCACAGGTGGGGTGGGAGCAGTACTTC.

This clone has only one observation. The CDR3 bases are TGTGCCAGCAGCCAGCGGGGGCGTACTCAAGAGACCCAGTACTTC. It specifies CASSQRGRTQETQYF. The gene calls are TRBV7-2 and TRBJ2-5; 8 bases align to TRBD2. CDR3 size: 15 residues. V was pared by 5 bases and J by 2 bases, with 7 bases of the junction left unmatched. Germline CDR1 reads SGHTA; CDR2 reads FQGNSA.

This chain links TRBV27 with TRBJ1-2; a weak D match, TRBD1 (5 bases). Germline loops: CDR1 MNHEY, CDR2 SMNVEV (reference sequence). The CDR3 length is 13 residues. Trimming left V 6 bases short and J 4 bases short, with 12 bases between. CDR3 loop: CASRGPYVYGYTF. The CDR3 DNA reads TGTGCCAGCAGGGGGCCCTATGTCTATGGCTACACCTTC.

The chain employs TRBV3-1 (or the pseudogene TRBV3-2) and TRBJ1-4; D call uncertain. The CDR3 sequence is 15 residues long. Germline CDR1 LGHDT, CDR2 YNNKEL (reference sequence). The V gene lost 2 bases and the J gene lost 8 bases, with 15 bases spanning the gap. This chain's CDR3 is CASSQPGSSEEKLFF. CDR3 nucleotides: TGTGCCAGCAGCCAACCCGGGTCGTCTGAAGAAAAACTGTTTTTT.

The rearrangement joins TRBV3-1 (or the pseudogene TRBV3-2) to TRBJ2-3; D unclear. The CDR3 is made up of 16 amino acids. The germline V and J ends were trimmed by 2 bases and 0 bases, with 12 bases remaining between them. From germline, CDR1 is LGHDT and CDR2 YNNKEL (reference sequence). CDR3 nucleotides: TGTGCCAGCAGCCAAATCGTACAGAAGAGCACAGATACGCAGTATTTT. Amino acids: CASSQIVQKSTDTQYF.

The V and J genes are TRBV3-1 (or the pseudogene TRBV3-2) and TRBJ2-3, with D possibly matching TRBD1 (5 bases). CDR1 and CDR2 (germline): LGHDT, YNNKEL (reference sequence). V dropped 7 bases and J dropped 3 bases, with 23 bases sitting between them. This CDR3 is built from 17 residues. CDR3 DNA sequence: TGTGCCAGCACGCCAGATTCTAGACAGTTTTTGACAGATACGCAGTATTTT. Translating gives CASTPDSRQFLTDTQYF.

The chain combines TRBV2 with TRBJ2-3; TRBD2 might be the D (5 bases). The germline V gene has CDR1 SNHLY and CDR2 FYNNEI. The CDR3 sequence is 15 residues long. Trimming stripped 10 bases from V and 5 bases from J, with 22 bases between. Written as DNA, the CDR3 is TGTGCCACCTCCGACCGGCTAGCTCAAGGAGATACGCAGTATTTT. Amino acid sequence: CATSDRLAQGDTQYF.

This clone showed up many times. This chain links TRBV3-1 (or the pseudogene TRBV3-2) with TRBJ2-2; 10 nucleotides align to TRBD2. V gave up 0 bases and J gave up 7 bases; unmatched junction bases: 8. CDR3 size: 17 residues. Germline-derived CDR1 and CDR2 are LGHDT and YNNKEL (reference sequence). The CDR3 region is CASSQDRASGSNGELFF. Written as DNA, the CDR3 is TGTGCCAGCAGCCAAGACAGGGCTAGCGGGAGCAACGGGGAGCTGTTTTTT.

The chain links TRBV19 to TRBJ1-5; D unresolved. Trimming shortened V by 6 bases and J by 2 bases, and 14 bases separated the two germline ends. Germline V CDR1 and CDR2: LNHDA, SQIVND (reference sequence). This CDR3 region has 15 residues. The CDR3 coding sequence is TGTGCCAGTAGAACTACTGGATCCGGCAATCAGCCCCAGCATTTT. It is translated as CASRTTGSGNQPQHF.

This chain links TRBV3-1 (or the pseudogene TRBV3-2) with TRBJ1-1; TRBD1 is a possible D gene (6 bases). V was trimmed by 5 bases and J by 4 bases, leaving 11 bases between them. The CDR3 runs 13 residues. From germline, CDR1 is LGHDT and CDR2 YNNKEL (reference sequence). The CDR3 spells CASSYRVTTEAFF. CDR3 bases: TGTGCCAGCAGCTACAGGGTTACCACTGAAGCTTTCTTT.

The chain is built from TRBV12-5 and TRBJ2-1, with 7 nucleotides matching TRBD2. Trimming at V came to 7 bases and at J to 3 bases, leaving 9 bases not matched to a gene. The CDR3 length is 15 residues. The germline gives CDR1 LGHNT, CDR2 FRNRAP. The CDR3 coding sequence is TGTGCTAGTGTCATCGGTCTAGCGGACTACAATGAGCAGTTCTTC. Its protein product is CASVIGLADYNEQFF. Full variable domain (missing parts from reference TRBV12-5 and TRBJ2-1): DARVTQTPRHKVTEMGQEVTMRCQPILGHNTVFWYRQTMMQGLELLAYFRNRAPLDDSGMPKDRFSAEMPDATLATLKIQPSEPRDSAVYFCASVIGLADYNEQFFGPGTRLTVL.

This chain joins TRBV19 and TRBJ1-3, with D possibly matching TRBD1 (5 bases). V lost 5 bases to trimming and J lost 3 bases, with 11 bases between them. The CDR3 loop spans 14 amino acids. Germline V lookup: CDR1 LNHDA, CDR2 SQIVND (reference sequence). The CDR3 is CASSVQGDGNTIYF. The CDR3 DNA reads TGTGCCAGTAGTGTGCAAGGGGATGGAAACACCATATATTTT.

The chain recombines TRBV6-6 with TRBJ2-3; possible D gene TRBD2, 5 bases. Trimming removed 4 bases at V and 1 base at J, with 12 bases between. Germline V gives CDR1 MNHNY, CDR2 SVGAGI (reference sequence). The CDR3 totals 15 residues. The CDR3 sequence: CASSSAGQRTDTQYF. The CDR3 DNA reads as TGTGCCAGCAGTTCGGCGGGCCAACGCACAGATACGCAGTATTTT.

The chain couples TRBV5-1 to TRBJ2-7; weak D call: TRBD2 (5 bases). Germline loops: CDR1 SGHRS, CDR2 YFSETQ. The CDR3 is 15 amino acids. Trimming took off 1 base at V and 0 bases at J, with 11 bases between the two ends. The CDR3 protein is CASSLWTGSSYEQYV. The CDR3 DNA reads TGCGCCAGCAGCTTGTGGACGGGGAGCTCCTACGAGCAGTACGTC.

The rearrangement uses TRBV5-6 and TRBJ1-4; D is undetermined. There are 14 residues in the CDR3. Looked up from germline, CDR1 is SGHDT and CDR2 is YYEEEE. The ends were cut back, 1 base at V and 6 bases at J, with 10 bases in the middle. CDR3 protein: CASSLRVIDEKLFF. CDR3 sequence (DNA): TGTGCCAGCAGCTTGAGAGTAATAGATGAAAAACTGTTTTTT.

The gene calls are TRBV11-2 and TRBJ1-1, with no clear D. Trimming removed 5 bases at V and 13 bases at J, with 20 bases between. This CDR3 spans 13 amino acids. Germline values: CDR1 SGHAT, CDR2 FQNNGV. The CDR3 DNA is TGTGCCAGCAGCCCTAATCTTATCGTTGGTGGTTTCTTT. Translating it yields CASSPNLIVGGFF.

This chain joins TRBV19 and TRBJ1-1; D remains ambiguous. Trimming cost V 9 bases and J 0 bases, with 11 bases left between them. Looked up from germline, CDR1 is LNHDA and CDR2 is SQIVND (reference sequence). The CDR3 consists of 13 residues. Here the CDR3 reads CASTSRVNTEAFF. The DNA of the CDR3 is TGTGCCAGCACTTCTCGGGTGAACACTGAAGCTTTCTTT.

The rearrangement joins TRBV6-2 or TRBV6-3 to TRBJ1-2; 8 bases match TRBD1. This CDR3 is built from 17 residues. V lost 0 bases to trimming and J lost 5 bases; unmatched junction nucleotides: 11. CDR1 is MNHEY and CDR2 is SVGEGT in the germline V gene. The CDR3 region has the DNA TGTGCCAGCAGTTACTCGTCAGGGGGCGGAGGCTATTATGGCTACACCTTC. Its protein product is CASSYSSGGGGYYGYTF.

In its sample, this clone was seen a few times. The V and J genes are TRBV2 and TRBJ1-5, with TRBD1 matching over 9 bases. Trimming removed 7 bases from V and 0 bases from J; junction bases left unmatched: 13. The CDR3 length is 18 residues. Germline-derived CDR1 and CDR2 are SNHLY and FYNNEI. DNA of the CDR3: TGTGCCAGCAACGTGGACAGGGGATCGGGGTATAGCAATCAGCCCCAGCATTTT. Encoded protein: CASNVDRGSGYSNQPQHF.

The chain is built from TRBV7-2 and TRBJ1-3, with 7 bases aligning to TRBD1. The CDR3 covers 16 residues. Germline V lookup: CDR1 SGHTA, CDR2 FQGNSA. With V trimmed by 5 bases and J by 8 bases, 15 bases remained unmatched. The CDR3 DNA reads TGTGCCAGCAGCAAAACCGGGACAGCCGTTCGGGACACCATATATTTT. The encoded protein is CASSKTGTAVRDTIYF.

The CDR3 loop is CASSLTTGGILYGYTF. The CDR3 region has the DNA TGCGCCAGCAGCTTGACAACAGGGGGCATTTTATATGGCTACACCTTC. The chain recombines TRBV5-1 with TRBJ1-2; 9 nucleotides agree with TRBD1. The germline gives CDR1 SGHRS, CDR2 YFSETQ. V lost 1 base and J lost 5; bases outside the gene matches: 9. The CDR3 loop spans 16 amino acids.

This chain links TRBV27 with TRBJ1-5; no clear D. Looked up from germline, CDR1 is MNHEY and CDR2 is SMNVEV (reference sequence). V lost 3 bases and J lost 0, with 3 bases in between. This CDR3 has 13 amino acids. The CDR3 is CASSFSSNQPQHF. CDR3 nucleotide sequence: TGTGCCAGCAGTTTCAGTAGCAATCAGCCCCAGCATTTT.

This chain uses TRBV6-1 with TRBJ1-6; D is ambiguous. V was clipped by 3 bases and J by 7 bases, with 7 bases between them. Germline-derived CDR1 and CDR2 are MNHNS and SASEGT. The CDR3 loop spans 13 amino acids. The CDR3 protein is CASSDAQNSPLHF. As DNA, the CDR3 is TGTGCCAGCAGTGACGCCCAGAATTCACCCCTCCACTTT.

The chain joins TRBV13 to TRBJ2-5; the match to TRBD2 covers 11 bases. Germline lookup yields CDR1 PRHDT and CDR2 FYEKMQ (reference sequence). The CDR3 sequence is 16 residues long. V trimming: 5 bases; J trimming: 2 bases; junction bases outside the gene matches: 7. Written as DNA, the CDR3 is TGTGCCAGCAGCGGACGACTAGCGGGGACACAAGAGACCCAGTACTTC. Protein: CASSGRLAGTQETQYF.

The chain recombines TRBV29-1 with TRBJ2-2; 7 bases map to TRBD1. Germline lookup yields CDR1 SQVTM and CDR2 ANQGSEA. The trim removed 4 bases at V and 4 bases at J, leaving 12 bases unmatched. This CDR3 is built from 16 residues. The CDR3 DNA follows: TGCAGCGTTGGGGCAGGGGACAGTTCGTTCACCGGGGAGCTGTTTTTT. It specifies CSVGAGDSSFTGELFF.

J is TRBJ1-2 and V is TRBV6-6; 8 positions match TRBD1. The CDR3 is 15 residues long. The V segment lost 4 bases and the J segment 7 bases; nucleotides outside the gene matches: 11. The germline CDR1 and CDR2 sequences are MNHNY and SVGAGI (reference sequence). The CDR3 is CASSSLNGQGIGYTF. CDR3 nucleotide sequence: TGTGCCAGCAGTTCACTCAATGGACAGGGAATTGGCTACACCTTC.

V and J are TRBV24-1 and TRBJ2-3; D call uncertain. The germline V and J ends were trimmed by 6 bases and 4 bases, with 10 bases remaining between them. The CDR3 is made up of 13 amino acids. CDR1 is KGHDR, CDR2 SFDVKD, per germline. CDR3 loop: CATSPSFADTQYF. The CDR3, as DNA: TGTGCCACCAGTCCCAGTTTCGCAGATACGCAGTATTTT.

The J gene is TRBJ2-3, the V gene TRBV4-1; TRBD2 matches 7 bases. The V segment lost 0 bases and the J segment 2 bases; nucleotides outside the gene matches: 5. This CDR3 has 16 residues. The germline CDR1 and CDR2 sequences are MGHRA and YSYEKL. In DNA, the CDR3 is TGCGCCAGCAGCCAAGAGGAAGCGGGGACCACAGATACGCAGTATTTT. Translation: CASSQEEAGTTDTQYF.